This T cell receptor (beta chain) was sequenced during a study of CD8+ T cells in alopecia areata (dated by TCRdb to 2017 to 2018). Looking at the study overall: In both human patients and the C3H/HeJ mouse model, the study applied high-throughput TCRbeta sequencing to look at T cell clonal expansion in alopecia areata. immunoSEQ multiplex PCR using 35 Vbeta forward primers and 13 Jbeta reverse primers was used to amplify TCRbeta CDR3 regions. Scalp clonality was compared across normal scalp (n=4), patchy alopecia areata scalp (n=8), and alopecia totalis/universalis scalp (n=8). On the human side, TCRbeta sequencing was run on scalp tissue and on sorted CD4+ and CD8+ peripheral blood T cells from healthy controls and from alopecia areata patients with either patchy or totalis/universalis disease. RNA was obtained with the PAXgene miRNA kit for fixed scalp, the miRNeasy kit for PBMCs, and the RNeasy kit for mouse skin.

Libraries were built with the immunoSEQ multiplex PCR assay. For TCR sequencing, RNA was extracted from every sample and reverse transcribed into cDNA to serve as template. SuperScript III was used to make first-strand cDNA, primed with a 2:1 mix of oligo-dT and random hexamers. A synthetic immune receptor repertoire was used to assess amplification bias, and residual bias was removed computationally. On the authors' methods: Raw reads were preprocessed to remove errors, and CDR3 was defined by IMGT conventions from the conserved cysteine to phenylalanine. Clonality was computed as 1 minus the Shannon entropy, with the entropy normalized by log2 of the number of productive unique TCRs. Whether scalp clones were CD4 or CD8 was inferred by matching scalp TCRbeta sequences against CD4 and CD8 repertoires sorted from blood. This is the immuneACCESS table as TCRdb keeps it, with only in-frame sequences that have V and J called. A part of the clones is gone; compared with another copy, unresolved V genes explain less than half, and the rest is unexplained. The V and J calls and the clone size are those of that table, but D and trimming were determined from the DNA. The sample yields fewer than 90,000 clones; roughly 47% were counted once. The ten largest account for roughly 6% of the sample.

With regard to this clone: Its target antigen remains unknown. No qualities accompany the bases; no much larger clone lies one base away.

The CDR3 holds 13 amino acids from the cysteine to the phenylalanine. Kept here is only the CDR3 DNA, which spans 39 bases and is read in frame from base 1. Sequences ENHRY (CDR1) and SYGVKD (CDR2) are obtained from the germline V gene. A distance of 10 bases separates the germline ends of V and J, which lose 4 bases and 3 bases respectively. On the study overall, not on this receptor specifically: Lesional scalp, especially in alopecia totalis/universalis, showed higher clonality and more expanded CD8+ clones than normal scalp, suggesting antigenic drive. Scalp TCR repertoire analysis is complicated because resident alphabeta T cells in normal human skin are also sequenced, whereas mouse skin is dominated by gammadelta T cells. Shared TCR sequences between patients were less evident than in mice, which may be partly attributable to HLA diversity in the patient population.

Lesional scalp punch biopsies and peripheral blood were collected from alopecia areata patients. PBMCs were isolated by density centrifugation and stained for CD3, CD4 and CD8, and CD4+ and CD8+ T cells were sorted on a FACSAria. Alopecia areata patients who were not treated were recruited through a multicenter biomarker study. In 4 to 6 patients from the biomarker study, the blood CD8+ T cells went through an additional sort into NKG2D-low and NKG2D-high fractions. This chain is built from TRBV10-3 and TRBJ2-7; the D gene is possibly TRBD1 or TRBD2, each agreeing over 5 bases. The source of this sequence is a human donor with alopecia areata. The specimen was NKG2D-high CD8+ T cells sorted from blood. The cell subset or site label corresponds to: sorted CD8+ NKG2D-high blood T cells. The CDR3 region reads CAISGRDVYEQYF. The nucleotide sequence reads TGTGCCATCAGTGGAAGGGACGTCTACGAGCAGTACTTC.